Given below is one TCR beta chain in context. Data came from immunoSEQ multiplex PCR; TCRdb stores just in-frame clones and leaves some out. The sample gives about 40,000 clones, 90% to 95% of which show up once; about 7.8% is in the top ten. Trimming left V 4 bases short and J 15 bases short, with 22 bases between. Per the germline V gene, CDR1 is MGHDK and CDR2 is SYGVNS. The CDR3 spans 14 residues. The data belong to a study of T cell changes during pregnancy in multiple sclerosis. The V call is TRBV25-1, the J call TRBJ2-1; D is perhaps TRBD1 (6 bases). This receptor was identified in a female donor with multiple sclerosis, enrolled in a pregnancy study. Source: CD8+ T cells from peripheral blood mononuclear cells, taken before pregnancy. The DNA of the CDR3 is TGTGCCAGCAGTGGCAACAGCCGGGACATCCCTCCGTTCTTC. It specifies CASSGNSRDIPPFF. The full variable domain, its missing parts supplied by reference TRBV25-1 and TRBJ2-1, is EADIYQTPRYLVIGTGKKITLECSQTMGHDKMYWYQQDPGMELHLIHYSYGVNSTEKGDLSSESTVSRIRTEHFPLTLESARPSHTSQYLCASSGNSRDIPPFFGPGTRLTVL.